Shown below are 13 T cell receptor beta chains from a single sample sequenced in a study of Ad26.COV2.S vaccination and SARS-CoV-2 variants. Treatment noted: 15 to 20 received Ad26.COV2.S at low or high dose, single or two shots; about five received placebo; per-sample allocation not given. Sampling occurred on day 63 after the first vaccine or placebo injection. TCRdb's table, derived via immunoSEQ multiplex PCR, lists solely in-frame clones and lacks some. Of about 480,000 clones listed, 87% are singletons. This specimen was peripheral blood, taken in a trial of Ad26.COV2.S vaccine versus placebo. The receptors come from a person between 18 and 60 years old who received the Ad26.COV2.S COVID-19 vaccine or a placebo.

The rearrangement joins TRBV28 to TRBJ2-7, with TRBD1 matching over 7 bases. V shed 2 bases and J 1 base; nucleotides not matched to a gene: 14. Germline CDR1 MDHEN, CDR2 SYDVKM. CDR3 size: 18 residues. DNA of the CDR3: TGTGCCAGCAGTTTAACGCCCGTCAGGACAGGACAGTCCTACGAGCAGTACTTC. Protein sequence: CASSLTPVRTGQSYEQYF. Full variable domain (outside the CDR3, taken from reference TRBV28 and TRBJ2-7): DVKVTQSSRYLVKRTGEKVFLECVQDMDHENMFWYRQDPGLGLRLIYFSYDVKMKEKGDIPEGYSVSREKKERFSLILESASTNQTSMYLCASSLTPVRTGQSYEQYFGPGTRLTVT.

This clone has just one count. The V call is TRBV11-2, the J call TRBJ1-2, with a possible D match to TRBD1 (5 bases). Germline values: CDR1 SGHAT, CDR2 FQNNGV. The CDR3 length is 15 residues. The V gene lost 0 bases and the J gene lost 3 bases, with 11 bases spanning the gap. The CDR3 nucleotides are TGTGCCAGCAGCTTAGATGAGGGCAGGGACTATGGCTACACCTTC. Translation gives CASSLDEGRDYGYTF.

CDR3: CASSHVLQGHNQPQHF. The CDR3 DNA is TGTGCCAGCAGCCATGTACTGCAGGGGCATAATCAGCCCCAGCATTTT. The chain uses TRBV7-2 and TRBJ1-5, with D maybe TRBD1 (6 bases). V was pared by 5 bases and J by 4 bases, with 18 bases between. The CDR3 spans 16 residues. From germline, CDR1 is SGHTA and CDR2 FQGNSA.

The rearrangement links TRBV5-1 to TRBJ1-2; 8 bases align to TRBD1. There are 17 residues in the CDR3. Germline V gene data show CDR1 as SGHRS and CDR2 as YFSETQ. V trimming: 9 bases; J trimming: 5 bases; junction bases outside the gene matches: 21. The CDR3 region is CATTTVPGQGRTYGYTF. CDR3 bases: TGCGCCACAACTACTGTCCCTGGACAGGGAAGGACTTATGGCTACACCTTC.

The CDR3 is CASSFGLRSSYNSPLHF. Written as DNA, the CDR3 is TGCGCCAGCAGCTTTGGACTCCGGAGCTCCTATAATTCACCCCTCCACTTT. The rearrangement links TRBV5-1 to TRBJ1-6; unclear D gene. Germline CDR1 SGHRS, CDR2 YFSETQ. The CDR3 extends over 17 amino acids. Deletions cut 2 bases from V and 0 bases from J, with 12 bases between.

This sequence joins TRBV29-1 and TRBJ1-2, with D perhaps TRBD1 (5 bases). In germline, CDR1 is SQVTM, CDR2 ANQGSEA. With 3 bases removed from V and 4 bases from J, the gap between germline ends came to 12 bases. The CDR3 is made up of 13 amino acids. CDR3 residues: CSVDRGTSYGYTF. CDR3 in DNA: TGCAGCGTTGACCGAGGGACGTCCTATGGCTACACCTTC.

This chain joins TRBV6-5 and TRBJ2-2; D gene ambiguous. Germline assignment: CDR1 MNHEY and CDR2 SVGAGI. The V gene lost 6 bases and the J gene lost 4 bases, with 9 bases spanning the gap. There are 13 residues in the CDR3. The CDR3 coding sequence is TGTGCCAGCAGCCTGGGCTTCACCGGGGAGCTGTTTTTT. This sequence encodes CASSLGFTGELFF.

This rearrangement joins TRBV5-6 to TRBJ1-1, with D unresolved. Between the trimmed V and J ends, which lost 2 bases and 6 bases, there was a span of 14 bases. This CDR3 has 14 residues. Per germline, CDR1 SGHDT and CDR2 YYEEEE. CDR3 protein: CASSFPGRAAEAFF. CDR3 DNA sequence: TGTGCCAGCAGCTTTCCAGGTCGCGCGGCTGAAGCTTTCTTT.

Only one count was recorded for this clone. The chain joins TRBV5-1 to TRBJ1-1, with 10 bases that match TRBD1. The germline CDR1 and CDR2 sequences are SGHRS and YFSETQ. The ends lost 4 bases at V and 3 bases at J; junction bases unmatched: 6. The CDR3 extends over 15 amino acids. This CDR3 reads CASSPGQGRYTEAFF. Written as DNA, the CDR3 is TGCGCCAGCAGCCCGGGACAGGGGCGGTACACTGAAGCTTTCTTT. Supplemented by reference TRBV5-1 and TRBJ1-1, the full variable domain reads KAGVTQTPRYLIKTRGQQVTLSCSPISGHRSVSWYQQTPGQGLQFLFEYFSETQRNKGNFPGRFSGRQFSNSRSEMNVSTLELGDSALYLCASSPGQGRYTEAFFGQGTRLTVV.

J is TRBJ2-7 and V is TRBV10-3; either TRBD1 or TRBD2 may fit D (5 bases each). CDR1 is ENHRY, CDR2 SYGVKD, per germline. The CDR3 sequence is 14 residues long. Deletions cut 6 bases from V and 0 bases from J, with 12 bases between. CDR3 protein: CAIRGVLSSYEQYF. In DNA, the CDR3 is TGTGCCATCAGGGGGGTTCTGAGCTCCTACGAGCAGTACTTC.

V is TRBV5-1 and J is TRBJ2-7, with TRBD1 identical over 9 bases. The CDR3 contains 16 residues. Trimming at V came to 4 bases and at J to 2 bases, leaving 10 bases not matched to a gene. CDR1 and CDR2 from the germline V gene are SGHRS and YFSETQ. CDR3 DNA sequence: TGCGCCAGCAGCACAACGGGGACAGGGCGCCCCTACGAGCAGTACTTC. It encodes CASSTTGTGRPYEQYF.

The rearrangement links TRBV5-1 to TRBJ1-2; 7 bases map to TRBD1. V was pared by 3 bases and J by 6 bases, with 5 bases of the junction left unmatched. The CDR3 covers 13 residues. CDR1 is SGHRS, CDR2 YFSETQ, per germline. The CDR3 protein is CASSSPGQNGYTF. The CDR3 nucleotides read TGCGCCAGCAGCTCCCCGGGACAGAATGGCTACACCTTC. The full variable domain, completed using reference TRBV5-1 and TRBJ1-2, is KAGVTQTPRYLIKTRGQQVTLSCSPISGHRSVSWYQQTPGQGLQFLFEYFSETQRNKGNFPGRFSGRQFSNSRSEMNVSTLELGDSALYLCASSSPGQNGYTFGSGTRLTVV.

The V call is TRBV18, the J call TRBJ2-1; 11 nucleotides align to TRBD2. Germline values: CDR1 KGHSH, CDR2 LQKENI. The CDR3 is 17 residues long. V lost 0 bases, J lost 7 bases, and 8 bases stayed unmatched. The CDR3 reads CASSPPILAGVINEQFF. CDR3 nucleotides: TGTGCCAGCTCACCACCTATACTAGCGGGAGTGATTAATGAGCAGTTCTTC.